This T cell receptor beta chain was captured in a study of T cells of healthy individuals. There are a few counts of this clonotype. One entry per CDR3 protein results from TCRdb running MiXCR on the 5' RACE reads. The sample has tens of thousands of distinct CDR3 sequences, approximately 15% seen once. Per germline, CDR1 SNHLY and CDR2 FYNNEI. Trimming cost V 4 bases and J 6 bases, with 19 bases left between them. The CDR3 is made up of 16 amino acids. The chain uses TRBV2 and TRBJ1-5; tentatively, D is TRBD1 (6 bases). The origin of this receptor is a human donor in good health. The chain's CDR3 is CASSGGDKRWGQPQHF. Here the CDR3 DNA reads TGTGCCAGCAGTGGGGGGGACAAACGGTGGGGTCAGCCCCAGCATTTT.